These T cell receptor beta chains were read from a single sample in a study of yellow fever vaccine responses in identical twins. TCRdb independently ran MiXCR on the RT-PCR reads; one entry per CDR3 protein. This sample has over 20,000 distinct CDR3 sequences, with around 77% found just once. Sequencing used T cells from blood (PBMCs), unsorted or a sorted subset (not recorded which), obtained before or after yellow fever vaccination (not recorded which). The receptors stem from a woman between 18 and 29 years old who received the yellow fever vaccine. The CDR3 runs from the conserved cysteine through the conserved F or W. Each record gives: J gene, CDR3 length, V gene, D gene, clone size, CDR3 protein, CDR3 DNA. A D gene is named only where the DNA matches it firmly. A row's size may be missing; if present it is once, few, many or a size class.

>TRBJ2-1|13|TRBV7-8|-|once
CASSLGPDNEQFF
TGTGCCAGCAGCTTAGGTCCGGACAATGAGCAGTTCTTC
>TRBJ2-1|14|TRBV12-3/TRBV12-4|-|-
CASSSQGVGNEQFF
TGTGCCAGCAGTTCACAGGGTGTCGGTAATGAGCAGTTCTTC
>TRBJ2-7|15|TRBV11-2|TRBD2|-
CASSFVAGDAYEQYF
TGTGCCAGCAGCTTTGTAGCGGGGGACGCCTACGAGCAGTACTTC
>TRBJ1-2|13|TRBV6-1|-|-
CASSSTANYGYTF
TGTGCCAGCAGCTCCACTGCGAACTATGGCTACACCTTC
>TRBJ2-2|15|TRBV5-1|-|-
CASSGARLQPGELFF
TGCGCCAGCAGCGGGGCCCGACTACAGCCCGGGGAGCTGTTTTTT
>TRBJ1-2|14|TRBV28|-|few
CASSLGTGGGGYTF
TGTGCCAGCAGTTTGGGGACGGGAGGGGGTGGCTACACCTTC
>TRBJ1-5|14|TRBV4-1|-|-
CASSQDKGNQPQHF
TGCGCCAGCAGCCAAGATAAGGGGAATCAGCCCCAGCATTTT
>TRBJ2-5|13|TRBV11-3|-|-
CASSLPGRETQYF
TGTGCCAGCAGTCTACCGGGACGAGAGACCCAGTACTTC
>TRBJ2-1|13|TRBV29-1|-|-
CSVEPRGGNEQFF
TGCAGCGTTGAACCACGAGGAGGGAATGAGCAGTTCTTC
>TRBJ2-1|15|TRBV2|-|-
CASSEDRTAYNEQFF
TGTGCCAGCAGTGAGGACCGAACGGCCTACAATGAGCAGTTCTTC
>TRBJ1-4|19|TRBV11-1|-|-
CASSKRRTAQNATNEKLFF
TGTGCCAGCAGCAAGAGGAGGACAGCACAAAATGCAACTAATGAAAAACTGTTTTTT
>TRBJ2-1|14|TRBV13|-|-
CASSQRGLHNEQFF
TGTGCCAGCAGTCAAAGAGGACTCCACAATGAGCAGTTCTTC
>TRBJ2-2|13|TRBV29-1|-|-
CSVTGQNTGELFF
TGCAGCGTGACAGGTCAGAACACCGGGGAGCTGTTTTTT
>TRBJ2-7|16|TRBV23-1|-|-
CASSQIDEQTFYEQYF
TGCGCCAGCAGTCAAATTGATGAGCAGACCTTCTACGAGCAGTACTTC
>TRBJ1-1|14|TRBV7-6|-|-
CASSLAKGVTEAFF
TGTGCCAGCAGCTTAGCTAAGGGTGTCACTGAAGCTTTCTTT
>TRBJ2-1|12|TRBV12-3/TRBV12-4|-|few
CASSTLGNEQFF
TGTGCCAGCAGTACCCTAGGGAATGAGCAGTTCTTC
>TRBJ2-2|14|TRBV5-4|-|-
CASSLDPNTGELFF
TGTGCCAGCAGCTTGGATCCGAACACCGGGGAGCTGTTTTTT
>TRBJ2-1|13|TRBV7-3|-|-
CASSLTVYNEQFF
TGTGCCAGCAGCTTAACCGTATACAATGAGCAGTTCTTC
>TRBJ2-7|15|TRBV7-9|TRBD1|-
CASSLGPTGGYEQYF
TGTGCCAGCAGTTTAGGACCGACAGGGGGGTACGAGCAGTACTTC
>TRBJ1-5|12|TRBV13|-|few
CASSPERGPQHF
TGTGCCAGCAGCCCTGAGAGGGGGCCCCAGCATTTT
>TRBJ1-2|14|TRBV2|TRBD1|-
CASSGDRGNYGYTF
TGTGCCAGCAGTGGGGACAGGGGGAACTATGGCTACACCTTC
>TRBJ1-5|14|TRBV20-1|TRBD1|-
CSAQTGVFNQPQHF
TGCAGTGCACAGACAGGGGTTTTCAATCAGCCCCAGCATTTT
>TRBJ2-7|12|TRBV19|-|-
CASRGPAHEQYF
TGTGCCAGTAGAGGCCCCGCGCACGAGCAGTACTTC
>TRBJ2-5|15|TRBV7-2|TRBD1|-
CASRRGGQRQETQYF
TGTGCCAGCAGACGAGGGGGACAGCGCCAAGAGACCCAGTACTTC
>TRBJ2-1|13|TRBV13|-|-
CASSLTGDNEQFF
TGTGCCAGCAGCTTGACGGGAGACAATGAGCAGTTCTTC
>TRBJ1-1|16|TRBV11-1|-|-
CASSLGTYRLNTEAFF
TGTGCCAGCAGCTTAGGGACATACAGATTGAACACTGAAGCTTTCTTT
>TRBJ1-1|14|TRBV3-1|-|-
CASGQGLGNTEAFF
TGTGCCAGCGGTCAGGGTTTGGGGAACACTGAAGCTTTCTTT
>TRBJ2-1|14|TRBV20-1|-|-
CSAMDPHRSDEQFF
TGCAGTGCCATGGACCCCCACCGTTCGGATGAGCAGTTCTTC
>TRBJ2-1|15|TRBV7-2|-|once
CASSFSWGNYNEQFF
TGTGCCAGCAGCTTTAGCTGGGGAAATTACAATGAGCAGTTCTTC
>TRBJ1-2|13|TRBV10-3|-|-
CAISELGFFGYTF
TGTGCCATCAGTGAGTTAGGGTTTTTTGGCTACACCTTC
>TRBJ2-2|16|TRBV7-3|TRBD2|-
CASSLTGGPGTGELFF
TGTGCCAGCAGCTTAACGGGAGGGCCAGGAACCGGGGAGCTGTTTTTT
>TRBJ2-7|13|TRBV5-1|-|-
CASSLASGGEQYF
TGCGCCAGCAGCTTGGCCTCTGGGGGCGAGCAGTACTTC
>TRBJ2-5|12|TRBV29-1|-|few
CSAGQMQETQYF
TGCAGCGCCGGACAGATGCAAGAGACCCAGTACTTC
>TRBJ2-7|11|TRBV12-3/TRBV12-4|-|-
CASLGDHEQYF
TGTGCCTCATTGGGGGACCACGAGCAGTACTTC
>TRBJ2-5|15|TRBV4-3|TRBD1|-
CASSQGTGEKETQYF
TGCGCCAGCAGCCAAGGGACAGGGGAAAAAGAGACCCAGTACTTC
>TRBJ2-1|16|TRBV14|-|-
CASSLPTSPLDNEQFF
TGTGCCAGCAGCCTTCCTACTAGCCCTCTTGACAATGAGCAGTTCTTC
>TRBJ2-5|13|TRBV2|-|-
CASSDGGLETQYF
TGTGCCAGCAGTGATGGGGGGCTAGAGACCCAGTACTTC
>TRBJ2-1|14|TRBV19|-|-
CASRANLITNEQFF
TGTGCCAGTAGGGCCAACTTGATCACCAATGAGCAGTTCTTC
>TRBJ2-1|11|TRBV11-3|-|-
CASSFGYEQFF
TGTGCCAGCAGCTTTGGTTATGAGCAGTTCTTC
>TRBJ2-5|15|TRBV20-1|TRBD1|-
CSASPRGKRQETQYF
TGCAGTGCTAGTCCCAGGGGGAAACGTCAAGAGACCCAGTACTTC
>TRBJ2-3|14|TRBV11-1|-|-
CASSLAQGLDTQYF
TGTGCCAGCAGCTTAGCCCAGGGGCTAGATACGCAGTATTTT
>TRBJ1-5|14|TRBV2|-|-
CASSESGGSQPQHF
TGTGCCAGCAGTGAAAGCGGGGGGAGTCAGCCCCAGCATTTT
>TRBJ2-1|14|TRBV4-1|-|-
CASSQDRPDNEQFF
TGCGCCAGCAGCCAAGATCGGCCCGACAATGAGCAGTTCTTC
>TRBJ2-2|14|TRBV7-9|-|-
CASSLFYSTGELFF
TGTGCCAGCAGCTTATTCTATTCCACCGGGGAGCTGTTTTTT
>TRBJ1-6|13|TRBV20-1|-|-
CSAIGSPNSPLHF
TGCAGTGCTATTGGCAGCCCAAATTCACCCCTCCACTTT
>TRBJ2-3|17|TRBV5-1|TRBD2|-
CASSLGLAGADTDTQYF
TGCGCCAGCAGCTTGGGACTAGCGGGGGCCGACACAGATACGCAGTATTTT
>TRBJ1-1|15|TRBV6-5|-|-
CASSYSRHLGTEAFF
TGTGCCAGCAGTTACTCTCGGCACCTGGGTACTGAAGCTTTCTTT
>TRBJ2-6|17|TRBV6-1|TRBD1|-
CASRVQNRGTGANVLTF
TGTGCCAGCAGGGTCCAGAACAGGGGGACTGGGGCCAACGTCCTGACTTTC
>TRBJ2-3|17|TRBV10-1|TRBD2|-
CASSGASGDTSTDTQYF
TGCGCCAGCAGCGGGGCTAGCGGGGATACTAGCACAGATACGCAGTATTTT